The sequence of this T cell receptor (beta chain) was determined in a study of blood T cell repertoires in COVID-19. Recruited during active infection, patients (from Seattle) were subsequently followed longitudinally. CDR3 length: 16 amino acids. Germline-derived CDR1 and CDR2 are SGHAT and FQNNGV. J was trimmed by 3 bases and V by 5 bases; bases with no gene match: 13. Some clones are missing from TCRdb's copy, which holds only in-frame ones; the method was immunoSEQ multiplex PCR. The sample holds approximately 300,000 clones, 90% seen once. The chain is built from TRBV11-2 and TRBJ2-7; the match to TRBD2 covers 7 bases. Material for sequencing was peripheral blood. The clonotype was recovered from a woman in her thirties with COVID-19, enrolled during active disease. The CDR3 DNA follows: TGTGCCAGCAGCCCTCCCTTGGGGGAGGGATACTACGAGCAGTACTTC. Its protein product is CASSPPLGEGYYEQYF.